A single sample gave rise to the 4 T cell receptor beta chains below, sequenced in a study of blood T cell repertoires in COVID-19. The method was immunoSEQ multiplex PCR; TCRdb's version includes in-frame clones alone and lacks a portion of them. Altogether some 48,000 clones are present, around 84% being singletons, with the ten largest covering around 44%. The material sequenced was peripheral blood. Receptor source: a human donor in a cohort sampled during active COVID-19.

The J gene is TRBJ2-2, the V gene TRBV5-4; 16 nucleotides match TRBD2. The CDR3 spans 18 residues. The J segment lost 5 bases and the V segment lost 4 bases, leaving 8 bases of the junction unmatched. Per the germline V gene, CDR1 is SGHNT and CDR2 is YYREEE (reference sequence). This chain's CDR3 is CASSTGLAGGPGTGELFF. The CDR3 bases are TGTGCCAGCAGCACGGGACTAGCGGGGGGGCCGGGTACCGGGGAGCTGTTTTTT.

V usage is TRBV4-1 and J usage is TRBJ2-2, with 8 bases identical to TRBD2. Germline V gene data show CDR1 as MGHRA and CDR2 as YSYEKL. This CDR3 is built from 17 residues. J was trimmed by 0 bases and V by 6 bases; bases with no gene match: 9. This chain's CDR3 is CASRIAGGATNTGELFF. CDR3 DNA: TGCGCCAGCAGGATCGCCGGGGGGGCGACGAACACCGGGGAGCTGTTTTTT.

This clone was detected once. This chain links TRBV24-1 with TRBJ2-5; D gene unclear. Germline assignment: CDR1 KGHDR and CDR2 SFDVKD. The ends were cut back, 4 bases at V and 3 bases at J, with 11 bases in the middle. The CDR3 has 14 residues. The CDR3 DNA reads as TGTGCCACCAGTGAGGCAGGCCCTAAAGAGACCCAGTACTTC. Protein product: CATSEAGPKETQYF.

The chain joins TRBV6-2 or TRBV6-3 to TRBJ1-2; D perhaps matches TRBD1 (6 bases). Trimming took 3 bases from V and 0 from J, leaving 14 bases between them. Germline values: CDR1 MNHEY, CDR2 SVGEGT. The CDR3 consists of 16 residues. The CDR3 bases are TGTGCCAGCAGTTATTCTACCGCAGGGGCTAACTATGGCTACACCTTC. Translated, it gives CASSYSTAGANYGYTF.